Listed here are 15 T cell receptor beta chains from one sample, sequenced in a study of cytomegalovirus exposure and HLA in healthy donors. The PCR employed 60 Vbeta primers together with 13 Jbeta primers. TCRdb's copy holds only in-frame clones and misses some; the assay was immunoSEQ multiplex PCR. Of 150,000 to 200,000 clones listed, 70% to 90% were seen once; the top ten hold 1.5% to 2%. The source material was PBMCs. All receptors come from a woman aged 18-29 years in good health and CMV-seronegative.

This chain joins TRBV18 and TRBJ2-7; D is ambiguous. The V gene lost 4 bases and the J gene lost 5 bases, with 12 bases spanning the gap. The CDR3 runs to 13 residues. CDR1 and CDR2 from the germline V gene are KGHSH and LQKENI. The CDR3 region has the DNA TGTGCCAGCTCACGTCAGAATCCCCACGAGCAGTACTTC. Translated: CASSRQNPHEQYF. Supplemented by reference TRBV18 and TRBJ2-7, the full variable domain reads NAGVMQNPRHLVRRRGQEARLRCSPMKGHSHVYWYRQLPEEGLKFMVYLQKENIIDESGMPKERFSAEFPKEGPSILRIQQVVRGDSAAYFCASSRQNPHEQYFGPGTRLTVT.

The CDR3 DNA reads as TGTGCCAGCAGTTACTCAAACAGGGGAGATACTGAAGCTTTCTTT. Protein product: CASSYSNRGDTEAFF. V gene TRBV6-5 combines with J gene TRBJ1-1, with 7 bases aligning to TRBD1. Germline trimming cut 0 bases from V and 5 bases from J; bases unmatched to any gene: 6. The CDR3 covers 15 residues. Germline V CDR1 and CDR2: MNHEY, SVGAGI.

The genes are TRBV5-6 and TRBJ2-3; D may be TRBD1 (6 bases). The CDR3 spans 15 residues. The germline CDR1 and CDR2 sequences are SGHDT and YYEEEE. Trimming pared 0 bases from V and 0 bases from J, leaving 8 bases between. In DNA, the CDR3 is TGTGCCAGCAGCTTGGGGGGGCCTAGCACAGATACGCAGTATTTT. Protein: CASSLGGPSTDTQYF.

The CDR3 DNA sequence: TGTGCCAGCAGCTTTGGGCCAAACTCTGGAAACACCATATATTTT. Residues: CASSFGPNSGNTIYF. V usage is TRBV7-2 and J usage is TRBJ1-3; D gene unclear. CDR1 is SGHTA and CDR2 is FQGNSA in the germline V gene. This CDR3 has 15 amino acids. Trimming pared 3 bases from V and 0 bases from J, leaving 9 bases between.

The chain couples TRBV5-1 to TRBJ2-3, with D tentatively TRBD2 (6 bases). This CDR3 is 15 amino acids long. Looked up from germline, CDR1 is SGHRS and CDR2 is YFSETQ. V dropped 5 bases and J dropped 0 bases, with 13 bases sitting between them. CDR3 bases: TGCGCCAGCAGTTTTTTTGGGACTAGCACAGATACGCAGTATTTT. This encodes CASSFFGTSTDTQYF.

The chain carries TRBV5-1 and TRBJ1-1; D unresolved. CDR1 and CDR2 (germline): SGHRS, YFSETQ. The CDR3 is 14 residues long. V lost 2 bases to trimming and J lost 3 bases, with 11 bases between them. CDR3 sequence: CASSFMFGDTEAFF. CDR3 in DNA: TGCGCCAGCAGCTTCATGTTCGGGGACACTGAAGCTTTCTTT.

CDR3 amino acids: CASSEGQLNTEAFF. CDR3 in DNA: TGTGCCAGCAGTGAAGGGCAGTTGAACACTGAAGCTTTCTTT. The V call is TRBV6-1, the J call TRBJ1-1, with D unclear. Germline CDR1 and CDR2: MNHNS and SASEGT. The CDR3 runs 14 residues. The V gene lost 1 base and the J gene lost 0 bases, with 6 bases spanning the gap.

This chain connects TRBV29-1 to TRBJ2-7; a possible D gene is TRBD2 (5 bases). V was clipped by 6 bases and J by 3 bases, with 18 bases between them. This CDR3 spans 14 amino acids. Germline lookup yields CDR1 SQVTM and CDR2 ANQGSEA. CDR3 residues: CSVSGLAGNYEQYF. The CDR3 region has the DNA TGCAGCGTCTCAGGACTTGCCGGGAACTACGAGCAGTACTTC.

The table lists this clone with a few counts. Here the CDR3 reads CASSPDFADTQYF. The CDR3 DNA is TGTGCCAGCTCACCCGACTTCGCAGATACGCAGTATTTT. The chain couples TRBV18 to TRBJ2-3; D is unclear. Germline assignment: CDR1 KGHSH and CDR2 LQKENI. This CDR3 is 13 amino acids long. Between the trimmed V and J ends, which lost 3 bases and 4 bases, there was a span of 8 bases.

V and J are TRBV10-2 and TRBJ1-4; D gene unclear. Trimming took 2 bases from V and 5 from J, leaving 3 bases between them. This CDR3 spans 12 amino acids. Germline lookup yields CDR1 WSHSY and CDR2 SAAADI. CDR3 sequence (DNA): TGCGCCAGCAGTGAGCCAAATGAAAAACTGTTTTTT. As protein: CASSEPNEKLFF.

This clone was counted once. The chain is built from TRBV7-9 and TRBJ1-1; TRBD1 aligns across 8 bases. From germline, CDR1 is SEHNR and CDR2 FQNEAQ (reference sequence). The CDR3 length is 13 residues. V shed 4 bases and J 5 bases; nucleotides not matched to a gene: 3. This CDR3 reads CASSSGGLTEAFF. In nucleotides, the CDR3 is TGTGCCAGCAGCTCAGGGGGCTTGACTGAAGCTTTCTTT.

This CDR3 reads CASSDSKEAGTDTQYF. In DNA, the CDR3 is TGTGCCAGCAGTGACTCCAAGGAGGCGGGCACAGATACGCAGTATTTT. The genes are TRBV6-4 and TRBJ2-3; a weak D match, TRBD2 (5 bases). V lost 0 bases to trimming and J lost 1 base, with 11 bases between them. The germline CDR1 and CDR2 sequences are MRHNA and SNTAGT. CDR3 length equals 16 residues.

The V call is TRBV6-4, the J call TRBJ1-2; 10 bases fit TRBD1. The ends lost 5 bases at V and 3 bases at J; junction bases unmatched: 3. CDR1 is MRHNA and CDR2 is SNTAGT in the germline V gene. The CDR3 runs to 14 residues. The CDR3 coding sequence is TGTGCCAGCAGTCCCGGGACAGGGGACTATGGCTACACCTTC. It yields the protein CASSPGTGDYGYTF.

This clone was seen only a few times. The genes are TRBV7-9 and TRBJ1-1; no firm D call. Germline CDR1 and CDR2: SEHNR and FQNEAQ (reference sequence). The length of the CDR3 is 14 residues. The ends were cut back, 1 base at V and 3 bases at J, with 9 bases in the middle. CDR3 coding DNA: TGTGCCAGCAGCTTAGGGGCAGCGGACACTGAAGCTTTCTTT. As protein: CASSLGAADTEAFF.

The chain couples TRBV27 to TRBJ2-7; a weak D match, TRBD1 (5 bases). This CDR3 region has 14 residues. Germline V CDR1 and CDR2: MNHEY, SMNVEV (reference sequence). Trimming removed 5 bases at V and 3 bases at J, with 14 bases between. CDR3 sequence (DNA): TGTGCCAGCAGTCCCCGACAGAGCAACTACGAGCAGTACTTC. Protein product: CASSPRQSNYEQYF.